This T cell receptor (beta chain) was sequenced for a study of PD-1 blockade in classical Hodgkin lymphoma. Points on this clone: As yet, its antigen is unknown.

Study results and caveats: The study found that TCR diversity rose significantly by C4D1 in CD4+ but not CD8+ cells. No one has yet defined what causes the repertoire differences, which may be disease activity or prior therapy.

This table comes from immunoSEQ multiplex PCR, and its TCRdb copy is limited to in-frame clones, with some not included. The repertoire holds more than 25,000 clones, with about 91% as singletons. Brentuximab vedotin exposure varied among the patients, all of whom had relapsed after autologous stem cell transplantation. Thawed PBMCs were the source of CD8+ T cells, obtained through magnetic negative selection. This specimen consisted of CD8+ T cells from blood, obtained at baseline. The source of this sequence is a human donor with classical Hodgkin lymphoma.

The CDR3 nucleotides read TGTGCCAGCAGTTTATCGACAGGGGGATCAGTCTATGGCTACACCTTC. Translated: CASSLSTGGSVYGYTF. The V gene is TRBV27, the J gene TRBJ1-2, with 9 positions matching TRBD1. With V trimmed by 0 bases and J by 4 bases, 6 bases remained unmatched. Looked up from germline, CDR1 is MNHEY and CDR2 is SMNVEV (reference sequence). The CDR3 runs 16 residues.